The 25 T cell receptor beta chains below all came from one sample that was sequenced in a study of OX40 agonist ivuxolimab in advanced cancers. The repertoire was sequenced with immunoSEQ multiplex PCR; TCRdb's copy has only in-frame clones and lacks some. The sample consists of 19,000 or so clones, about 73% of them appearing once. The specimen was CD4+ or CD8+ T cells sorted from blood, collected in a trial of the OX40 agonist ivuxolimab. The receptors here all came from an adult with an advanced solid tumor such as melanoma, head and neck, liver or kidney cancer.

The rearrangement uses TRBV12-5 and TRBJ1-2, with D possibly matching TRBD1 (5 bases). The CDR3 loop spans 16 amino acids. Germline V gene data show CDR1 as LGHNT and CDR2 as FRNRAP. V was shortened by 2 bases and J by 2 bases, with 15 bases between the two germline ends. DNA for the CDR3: TGTGCTAGTGGTTTGCCCCCCCCTTGGGGGAACTATGGCTACACCTTC. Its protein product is CASGLPPPWGNYGYTF.

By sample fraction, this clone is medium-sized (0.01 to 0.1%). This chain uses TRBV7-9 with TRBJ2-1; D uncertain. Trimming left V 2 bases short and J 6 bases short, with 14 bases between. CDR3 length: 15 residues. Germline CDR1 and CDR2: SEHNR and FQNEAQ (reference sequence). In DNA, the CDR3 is TGTGCCAGCAGCTTATTGGGAATCTCTACCAATGAGCAGTTCTTC. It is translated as CASSLLGISTNEQFF.

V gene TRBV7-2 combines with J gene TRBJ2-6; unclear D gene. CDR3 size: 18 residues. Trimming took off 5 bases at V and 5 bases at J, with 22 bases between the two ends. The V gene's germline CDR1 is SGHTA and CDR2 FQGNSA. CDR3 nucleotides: TGTGCCAGCAGCCCGCAGTGGAGACGACAAAGTCGGGCCAACGTCCTGACTTTC. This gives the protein CASSPQWRRQSRANVLTF.

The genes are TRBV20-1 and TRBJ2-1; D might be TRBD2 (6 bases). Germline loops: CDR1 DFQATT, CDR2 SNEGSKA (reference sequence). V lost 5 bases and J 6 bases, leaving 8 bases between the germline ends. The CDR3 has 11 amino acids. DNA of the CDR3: TGCAGTGCTGGGGACTTCAATGAGCAGTTCTTC. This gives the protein CSAGDFNEQFF.

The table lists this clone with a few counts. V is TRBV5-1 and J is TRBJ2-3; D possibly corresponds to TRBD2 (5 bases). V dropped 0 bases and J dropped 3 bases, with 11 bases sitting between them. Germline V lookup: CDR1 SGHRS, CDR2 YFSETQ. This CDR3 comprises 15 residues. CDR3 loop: CASSLAMRETDTQYF. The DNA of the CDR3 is TGCGCCAGCAGCTTGGCAATGAGGGAAACAGATACGCAGTATTTT.

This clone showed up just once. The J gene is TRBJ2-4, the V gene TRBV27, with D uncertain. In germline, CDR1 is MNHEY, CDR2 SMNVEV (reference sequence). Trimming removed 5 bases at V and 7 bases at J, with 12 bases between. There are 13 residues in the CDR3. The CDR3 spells CASSTVIGNIQYF. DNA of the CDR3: TGTGCCAGCAGTACAGTCATAGGGAACATTCAGTACTTC.

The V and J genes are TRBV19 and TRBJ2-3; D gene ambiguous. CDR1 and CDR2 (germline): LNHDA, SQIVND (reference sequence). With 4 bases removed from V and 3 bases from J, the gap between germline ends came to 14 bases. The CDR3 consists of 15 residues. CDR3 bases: TGTGCCAGTAGTACTCTAACCGGAGCAACAGATACGCAGTATTTT. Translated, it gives CASSTLTGATDTQYF.

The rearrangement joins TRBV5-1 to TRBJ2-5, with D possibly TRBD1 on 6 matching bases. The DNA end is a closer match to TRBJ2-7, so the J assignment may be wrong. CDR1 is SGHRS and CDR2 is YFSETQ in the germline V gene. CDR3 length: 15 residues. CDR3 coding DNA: TGCGCCAGCAGCCCAGGACAGCCGAGGGAATACGAGCAGTACTTC. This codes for CASSPGQPREYEQYF.

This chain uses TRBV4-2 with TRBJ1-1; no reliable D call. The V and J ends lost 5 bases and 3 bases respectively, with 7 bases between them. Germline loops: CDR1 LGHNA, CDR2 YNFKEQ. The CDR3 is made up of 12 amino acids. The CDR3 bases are TGTGCCAGCAGCTTCGTAGACACTGAAGCTTTCTTT. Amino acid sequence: CASSFVDTEAFF.

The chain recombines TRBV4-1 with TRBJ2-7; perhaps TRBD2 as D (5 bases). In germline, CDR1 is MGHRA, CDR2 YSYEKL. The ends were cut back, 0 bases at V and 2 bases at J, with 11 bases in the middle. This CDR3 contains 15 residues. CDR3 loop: CASSQDPGSAYEQYF. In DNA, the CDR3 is TGCGCCAGCAGCCAAGATCCGGGAAGCGCCTACGAGCAGTACTTC.

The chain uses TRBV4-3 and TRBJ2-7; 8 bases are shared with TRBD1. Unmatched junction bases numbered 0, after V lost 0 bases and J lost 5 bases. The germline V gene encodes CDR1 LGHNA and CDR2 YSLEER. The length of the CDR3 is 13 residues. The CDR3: CASSQDRGHEQYF. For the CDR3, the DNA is TGCGCCAGCAGCCAAGACAGGGGGCACGAGCAGTACTTC.

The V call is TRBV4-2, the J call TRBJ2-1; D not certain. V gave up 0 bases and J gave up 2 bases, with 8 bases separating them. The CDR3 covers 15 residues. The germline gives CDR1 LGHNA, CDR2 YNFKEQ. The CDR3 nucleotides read TGTGCCAGCAGCCAAGATGTTTTCCCCTACAATGAGCAGTTCTTC. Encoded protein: CASSQDVFPYNEQFF.

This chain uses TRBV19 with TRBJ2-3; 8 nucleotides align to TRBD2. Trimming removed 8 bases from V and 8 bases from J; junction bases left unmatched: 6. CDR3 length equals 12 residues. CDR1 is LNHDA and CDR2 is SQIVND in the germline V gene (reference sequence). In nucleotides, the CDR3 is TGTGCCAGTGTAAGCGGGGGCCTTACGCAGTATTTT. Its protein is CASVSGGLTQYF.

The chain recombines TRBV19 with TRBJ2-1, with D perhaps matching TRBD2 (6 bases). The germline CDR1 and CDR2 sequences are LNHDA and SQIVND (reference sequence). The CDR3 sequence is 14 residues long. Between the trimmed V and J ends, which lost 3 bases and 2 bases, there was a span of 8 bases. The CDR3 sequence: CASSIRTTYNEQFF. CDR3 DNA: TGTGCCAGTAGTATCCGGACTACCTACAATGAGCAGTTCTTC. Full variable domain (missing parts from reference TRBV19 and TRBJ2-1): DGGITQSPKYLFRKEGQNVTLSCEQNLNHDAMYWYRQDPGQGLRLIYYSQIVNDFQKGDIAEGYSVSREKKESFPLTVTSAQKNPTAFYLCASSIRTTYNEQFFGPGTRLTVL.

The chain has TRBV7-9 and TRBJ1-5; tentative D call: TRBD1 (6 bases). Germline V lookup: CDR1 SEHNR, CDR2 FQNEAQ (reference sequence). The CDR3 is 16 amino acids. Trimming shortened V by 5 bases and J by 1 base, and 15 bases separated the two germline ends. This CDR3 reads CASSGEGGRSNQPQHF. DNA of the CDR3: TGTGCCAGCAGCGGAGAGGGGGGGCGCAGCAATCAGCCCCAGCATTTT.

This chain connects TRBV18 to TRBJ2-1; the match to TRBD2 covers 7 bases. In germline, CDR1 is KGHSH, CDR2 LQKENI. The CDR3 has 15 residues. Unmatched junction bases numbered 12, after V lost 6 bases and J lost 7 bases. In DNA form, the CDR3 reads TGTGCCAGCTCTCCCCTCCCGGGAGGTGGGAATGAGCAGTTCTTC. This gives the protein CASSPLPGGGNEQFF.

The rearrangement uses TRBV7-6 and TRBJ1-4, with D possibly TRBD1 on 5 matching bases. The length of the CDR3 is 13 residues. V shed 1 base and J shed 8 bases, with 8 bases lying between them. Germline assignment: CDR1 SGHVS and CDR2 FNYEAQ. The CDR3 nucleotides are TGTGCCAGCAGCTTAGGCAGGGAAGAAAAACTGTTTTTT. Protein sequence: CASSLGREEKLFF.

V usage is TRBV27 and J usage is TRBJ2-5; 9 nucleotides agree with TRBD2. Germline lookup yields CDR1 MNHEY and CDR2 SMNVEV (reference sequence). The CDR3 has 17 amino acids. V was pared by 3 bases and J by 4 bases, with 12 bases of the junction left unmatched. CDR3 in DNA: TGTGCCAGCAGTTTGAAAGGGGCTTTAGCGGGAGCAGAGACCCAGTACTTC. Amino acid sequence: CASSLKGALAGAETQYF.

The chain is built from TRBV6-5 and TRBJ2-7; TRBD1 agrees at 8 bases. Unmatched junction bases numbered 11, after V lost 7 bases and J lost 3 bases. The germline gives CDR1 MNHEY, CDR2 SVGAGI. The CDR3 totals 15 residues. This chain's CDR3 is CASTLTGEKGYEQYF. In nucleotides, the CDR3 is TGTGCCAGCACCTTGACAGGGGAGAAAGGCTACGAGCAGTACTTC.

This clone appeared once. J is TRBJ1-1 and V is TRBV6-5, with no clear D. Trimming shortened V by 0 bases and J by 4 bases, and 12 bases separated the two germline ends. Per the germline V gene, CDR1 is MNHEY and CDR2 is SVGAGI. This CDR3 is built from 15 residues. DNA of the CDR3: TGTGCCAGCAGTTACTCGATAGGGTCGAGCACTGAAGCTTTCTTT. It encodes CASSYSIGSSTEAFF.

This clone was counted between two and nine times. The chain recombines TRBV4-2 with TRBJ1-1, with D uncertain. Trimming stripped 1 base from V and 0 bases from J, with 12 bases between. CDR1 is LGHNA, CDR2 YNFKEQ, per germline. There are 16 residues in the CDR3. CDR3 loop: CASSQGRQEMNTEAFF. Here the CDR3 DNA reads TGTGCCAGCAGCCAAGGGCGGCAGGAGATGAACACTGAAGCTTTCTTT.

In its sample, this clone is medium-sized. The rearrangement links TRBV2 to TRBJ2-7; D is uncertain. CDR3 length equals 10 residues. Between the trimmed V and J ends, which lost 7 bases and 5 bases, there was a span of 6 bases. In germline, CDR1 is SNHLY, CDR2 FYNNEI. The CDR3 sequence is CASKMDEQYF. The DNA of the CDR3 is TGTGCCAGCAAAATGGACGAGCAGTACTTC.

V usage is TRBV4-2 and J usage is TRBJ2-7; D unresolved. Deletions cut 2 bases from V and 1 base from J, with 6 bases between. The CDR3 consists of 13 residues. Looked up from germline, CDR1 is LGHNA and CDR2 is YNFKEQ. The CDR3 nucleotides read TGTGCCAGCAGCCAAACGAGTTCCTACGAGCAGTACTTC. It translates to CASSQTSSYEQYF.

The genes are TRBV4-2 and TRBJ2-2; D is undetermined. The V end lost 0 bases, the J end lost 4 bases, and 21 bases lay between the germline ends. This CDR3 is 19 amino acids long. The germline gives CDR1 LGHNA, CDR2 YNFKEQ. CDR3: CASSQEGRATRSRTGELFF. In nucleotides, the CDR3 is TGTGCCAGCAGCCAAGAAGGGCGAGCTACTCGGAGTCGCACCGGGGAGCTGTTTTTT.

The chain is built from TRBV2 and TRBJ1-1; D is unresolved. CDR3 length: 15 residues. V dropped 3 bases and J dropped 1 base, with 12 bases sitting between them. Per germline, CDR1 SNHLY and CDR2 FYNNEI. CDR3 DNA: TGTGCCAGCAGTGACCAGGCTGGCGGGAACACTGAAGCTTTCTTT. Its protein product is CASSDQAGGNTEAFF.